The rows below give T cell receptor beta chains drawn from one sample of a study of breast tumors, draining lymph nodes, adjacent tissues. TCRdb redid the calling of the multiplex PCR reads with MiXCR, one entry per CDR3 protein. This table holds 21,000 or so distinct CDR3 sequences, 41% found once. Source material: breast tumor tissue. These receptors came from a female donor with breast cancer. Some clones in this sample may be carry-over from other donors' samples. The conserved cysteine and the conserved F or W are not part of the CDR3 here. The size entry is marked missing in some rows and otherwise reads once, few, many or a size class.

clone_size: NA; v_call: TRBV9; j_call: TRBJ2-1; cdr3_aa: ASTRGIGYNEQF
clone_size: NA; v_call: TRBV20-1; j_call: TRBJ1-3; cdr3_aa: SATDRNTIY
clone_size: NA; v_call: TRBV6-1; j_call: TRBJ2-3; cdr3_aa: ASSQEGGAGPTDTQY
clone_size: many; v_call: TRBV5-5; j_call: TRBJ1-6; cdr3_aa: ASSLLSASPLH
clone_size: medium-sized; v_call: TRBV5-1; j_call: TRBJ2-5; cdr3_aa: ASSSTGPSPLETQY
clone_size: NA; v_call: TRBV2; j_call: TRBJ1-4; cdr3_aa: ASSEGTGGNEKLF
clone_size: once; v_call: TRBV10-3; j_call: TRBJ1-2; cdr3_aa: AISEWQNDGYT
clone_size: few; v_call: TRBV19; j_call: TRBJ2-4; cdr3_aa: ASSFGGVNIQY
clone_size: few; v_call: TRBV19; j_call: TRBJ2-1; cdr3_aa: ASSISLGLSNEQF
clone_size: NA; v_call: TRBV4-1; j_call: TRBJ2-7; cdr3_aa: ASSQANVQGYEQY
clone_size: medium-sized; v_call: TRBV11-2; j_call: TRBJ2-7; cdr3_aa: ASSSPGMGEQY
clone_size: NA; v_call: TRBV9; j_call: TRBJ1-5; cdr3_aa: ASSVGSGIQPQH
clone_size: NA; v_call: TRBV12-3/TRBV12-4; j_call: TRBJ2-7; cdr3_aa: ASSFGITYEQY
clone_size: NA; v_call: TRBV19; j_call: TRBJ2-3; cdr3_aa: ASSMSASTDTQY
clone_size: many; v_call: TRBV20-1; j_call: TRBJ1-4; cdr3_aa: SASPQTGATNEKLF
clone_size: NA; v_call: TRBV5-4; j_call: TRBJ2-2; cdr3_aa: ASSLSGSANTGELF
clone_size: NA; v_call: TRBV6-1; j_call: TRBJ1-3; cdr3_aa: ASRDRGMSSGNTIY
clone_size: NA; v_call: TRBV5-1; j_call: TRBJ2-7; cdr3_aa: ASSREGDQPQQY
clone_size: NA; v_call: TRBV11-2; j_call: TRBJ2-3; cdr3_aa: ASSLGSGGWTDTQY
clone_size: few; v_call: TRBV6-5; j_call: TRBJ2-2; cdr3_aa: ASGPWKNTGELF
clone_size: NA; v_call: TRBV7-2; j_call: TRBJ1-2; cdr3_aa: ASSLASGHYGYT
clone_size: many; v_call: TRBV29-1; j_call: TRBJ2-7; cdr3_aa: SVGLGPYEQY
clone_size: many; v_call: TRBV5-6; j_call: TRBJ1-6; cdr3_aa: ASSFYGSPLH
clone_size: many; v_call: TRBV7-3; j_call: TRBJ2-2; cdr3_aa: ASSLQPGGTGELF
clone_size: many; v_call: TRBV30; j_call: TRBJ1-5; cdr3_aa: AFSRGAKTQPQH
clone_size: NA; v_call: TRBV6-2/TRBV6-3; j_call: TRBJ2-7; cdr3_aa: ASSYSWQGAEY
clone_size: many; v_call: TRBV11-2; j_call: TRBJ2-5; cdr3_aa: ASSPGRTSGMQTQY
clone_size: many; v_call: TRBV30; j_call: TRBJ1-2; cdr3_aa: AWSPGTGLSGYT
clone_size: few; v_call: TRBV29-1; j_call: TRBJ2-7; cdr3_aa: SAAGHSAYEQY
clone_size: NA; v_call: TRBV27; j_call: TRBJ2-1; cdr3_aa: ASSFLGDRVNEQF
clone_size: many; v_call: TRBV11-2; j_call: TRBJ2-3; cdr3_aa: ASSPGGQLGDTQY
clone_size: many; v_call: TRBV20-1; j_call: TRBJ2-7; cdr3_aa: SASGWGYEQY
clone_size: NA; v_call: TRBV6-1; j_call: TRBJ2-2; cdr3_aa: ASSDASGRSTGELF
clone_size: once; v_call: TRBV20-1; j_call: TRBJ1-4; cdr3_aa: SAPGQGSEKLF
clone_size: many; v_call: TRBV19; j_call: TRBJ2-1; cdr3_aa: ASSMVGGIGNEQF
clone_size: large; v_call: TRBV5-1; j_call: TRBJ2-7; cdr3_aa: ASSFSASYEQY
clone_size: many; v_call: TRBV20-1; j_call: TRBJ2-7; cdr3_aa: SSRDRVSYEQY
clone_size: NA; v_call: TRBV7-3; j_call: TRBJ2-3; cdr3_aa: ASSPLGRETTDTQY
clone_size: many; v_call: TRBV20-1; j_call: TRBJ2-7; cdr3_aa: SAPLAGVGDEQY
clone_size: NA; v_call: TRBV6-5; j_call: TRBJ2-2; cdr3_aa: ASSYSIFARGLGELF
clone_size: NA; v_call: TRBV20-1; j_call: TRBJ2-1; cdr3_aa: SARRVNYNEQF
clone_size: many; v_call: TRBV20-1; j_call: TRBJ1-5; cdr3_aa: SARRDVSQPQH
clone_size: NA; v_call: TRBV5-1; j_call: TRBJ2-3; cdr3_aa: ASSLGLAGTDTQYFGPDTQY
clone_size: NA; v_call: TRBV7-3; j_call: TRBJ2-7; cdr3_aa: ASSPPGTAKDEQY
clone_size: NA; v_call: TRBV6-6; j_call: TRBJ2-3; cdr3_aa: ASSQDLKDTQY
clone_size: few; v_call: TRBV25-1; j_call: TRBJ2-3; cdr3_aa: ASSDGSGGTDTQY
clone_size: NA; v_call: TRBV6-1; j_call: TRBJ2-2; cdr3_aa: ASSELKYTGELF
clone_size: many; v_call: TRBV4-3; j_call: TRBJ2-1; cdr3_aa: ASSQEPTAQQF
clone_size: NA; v_call: TRBV6-4; j_call: TRBJ2-3; cdr3_aa: ASSVAGGVDTQY
clone_size: few; v_call: TRBV10-3; j_call: TRBJ2-1; cdr3_aa: AISDDSSSYNEQF
clone_size: many; v_call: TRBV11-2; j_call: TRBJ2-7; cdr3_aa: ASRALGGARGEQY
clone_size: many; v_call: TRBV2; j_call: TRBJ1-2; cdr3_aa: ASRSGTAVTYGYT
clone_size: once; v_call: TRBV20-1; j_call: TRBJ2-3; cdr3_aa: SAPLLVNTDTQY
clone_size: NA; v_call: TRBV7-8; j_call: TRBJ2-6; cdr3_aa: ASSVATGRTGANVLT
clone_size: NA; v_call: TRBV9; j_call: TRBJ1-2; cdr3_aa: ASSARDTYSSYGYT